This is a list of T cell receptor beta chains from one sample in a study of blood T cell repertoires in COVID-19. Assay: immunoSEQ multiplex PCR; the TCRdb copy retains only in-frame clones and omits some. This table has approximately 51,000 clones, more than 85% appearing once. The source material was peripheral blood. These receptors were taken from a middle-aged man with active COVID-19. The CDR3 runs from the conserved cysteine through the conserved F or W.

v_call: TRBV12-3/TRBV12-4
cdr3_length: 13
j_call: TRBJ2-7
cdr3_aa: CASSQTGSLEQYF

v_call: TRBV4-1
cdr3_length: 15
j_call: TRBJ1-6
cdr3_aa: CASSHPPSFNSPLHF

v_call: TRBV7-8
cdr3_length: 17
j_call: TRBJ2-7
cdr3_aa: CASSFQGSGALSYEQYF

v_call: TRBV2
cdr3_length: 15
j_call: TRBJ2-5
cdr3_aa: CASTPLERGGETQYF

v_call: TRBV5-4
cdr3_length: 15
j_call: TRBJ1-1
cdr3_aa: CASSLASQGDTEAFF

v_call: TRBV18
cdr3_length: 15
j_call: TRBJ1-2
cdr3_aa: CASSPRESANYGYTF

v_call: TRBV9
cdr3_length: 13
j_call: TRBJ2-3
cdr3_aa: CASSDAPGDTQYF

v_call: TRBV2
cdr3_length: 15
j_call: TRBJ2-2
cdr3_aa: CASSRREDGTGELFF

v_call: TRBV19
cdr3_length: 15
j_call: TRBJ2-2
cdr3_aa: CASSGGQHNTGELFF

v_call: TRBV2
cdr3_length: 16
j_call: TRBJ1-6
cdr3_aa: CASRPTGARPGSPLHF

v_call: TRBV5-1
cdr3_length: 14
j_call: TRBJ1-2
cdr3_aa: CASSLGTGGYGYTF

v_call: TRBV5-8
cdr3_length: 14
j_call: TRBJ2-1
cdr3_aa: CASSFPGSGDEQFF

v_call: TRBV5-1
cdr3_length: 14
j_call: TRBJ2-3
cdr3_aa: CASSLRPVTDTQYF

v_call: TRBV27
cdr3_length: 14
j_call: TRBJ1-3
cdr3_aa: CASSAGYSGNTIYF

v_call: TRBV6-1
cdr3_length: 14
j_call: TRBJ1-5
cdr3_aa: CASSEAWANQPQHF

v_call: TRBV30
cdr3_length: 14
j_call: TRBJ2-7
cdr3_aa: CAWSIGGSGYEQYF

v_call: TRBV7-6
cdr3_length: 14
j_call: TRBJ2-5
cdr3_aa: CASSLRTGRETQYF

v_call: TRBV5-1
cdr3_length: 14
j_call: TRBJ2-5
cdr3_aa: CASSLEASRETQYF

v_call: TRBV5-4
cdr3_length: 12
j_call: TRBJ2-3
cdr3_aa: CASSFSTDTQYF

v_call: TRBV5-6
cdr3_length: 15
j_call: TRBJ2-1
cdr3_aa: CASSSDWRRDNEQFF

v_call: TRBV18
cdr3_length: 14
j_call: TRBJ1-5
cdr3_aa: CASSPSGTSQPQHF

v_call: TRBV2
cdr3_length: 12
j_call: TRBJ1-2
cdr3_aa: CASRQGDGGYTF

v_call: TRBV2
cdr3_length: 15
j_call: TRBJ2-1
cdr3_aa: CASTIRAGEGNEQFF

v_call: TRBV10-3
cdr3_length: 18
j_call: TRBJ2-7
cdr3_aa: CAISESKGAKRETGEQYF

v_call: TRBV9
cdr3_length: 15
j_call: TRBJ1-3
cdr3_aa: CASSAPGQGDGTIYF

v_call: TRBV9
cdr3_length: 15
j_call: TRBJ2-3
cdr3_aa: CASSVAQLAGDTQYF

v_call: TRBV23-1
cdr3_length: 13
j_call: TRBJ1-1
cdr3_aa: CATRGQGYTEAFF

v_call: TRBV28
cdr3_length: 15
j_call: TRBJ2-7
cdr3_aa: CASSGPGQGGYEQYF